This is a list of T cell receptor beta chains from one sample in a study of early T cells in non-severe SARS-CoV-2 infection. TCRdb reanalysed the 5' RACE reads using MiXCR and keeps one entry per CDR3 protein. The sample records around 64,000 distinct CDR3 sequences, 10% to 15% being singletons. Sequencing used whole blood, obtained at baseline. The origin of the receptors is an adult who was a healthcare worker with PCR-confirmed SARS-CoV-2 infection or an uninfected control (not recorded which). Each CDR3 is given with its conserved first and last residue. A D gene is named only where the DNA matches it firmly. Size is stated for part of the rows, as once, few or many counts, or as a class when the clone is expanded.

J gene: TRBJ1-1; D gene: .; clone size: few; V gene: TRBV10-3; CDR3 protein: CAITEWEDTEAFF
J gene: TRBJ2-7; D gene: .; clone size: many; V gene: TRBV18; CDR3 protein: CASSPRDWGEQYF
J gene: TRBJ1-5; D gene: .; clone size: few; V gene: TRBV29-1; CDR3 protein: CSVEVPGGGNQPQHF
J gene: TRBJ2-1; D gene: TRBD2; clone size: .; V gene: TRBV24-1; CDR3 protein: CATRGSRGGEQFF
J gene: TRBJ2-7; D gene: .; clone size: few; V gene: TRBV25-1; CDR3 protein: CASRRLYEQYF
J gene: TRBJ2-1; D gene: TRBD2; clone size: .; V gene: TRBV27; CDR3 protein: CASSFAGGVWNEQFF
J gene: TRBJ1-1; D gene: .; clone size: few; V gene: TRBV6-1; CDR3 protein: CASSEVGGGTEAFF
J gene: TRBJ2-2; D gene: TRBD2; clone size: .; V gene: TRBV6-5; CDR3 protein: CASSSRRTSGINTGELFF
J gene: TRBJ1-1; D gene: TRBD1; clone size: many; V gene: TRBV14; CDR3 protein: CASSLGQVRISEAFF
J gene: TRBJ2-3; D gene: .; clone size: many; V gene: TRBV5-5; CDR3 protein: CASSPSSGTDTQYF
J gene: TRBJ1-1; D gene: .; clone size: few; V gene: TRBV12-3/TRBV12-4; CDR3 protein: CASSPTGNTEAFF
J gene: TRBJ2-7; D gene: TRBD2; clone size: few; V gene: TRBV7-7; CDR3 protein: CASSLAGKLYEQYF
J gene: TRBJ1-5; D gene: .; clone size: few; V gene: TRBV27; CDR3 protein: CASSFGTLSNQPQHF
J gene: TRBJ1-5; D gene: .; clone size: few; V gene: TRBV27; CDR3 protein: CASSLARNQPQHF
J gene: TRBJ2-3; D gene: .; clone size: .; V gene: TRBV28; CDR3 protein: CASSFDTYTDTQYF
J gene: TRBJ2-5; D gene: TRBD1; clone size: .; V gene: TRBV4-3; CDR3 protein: CASSQGLRDSQETQYF
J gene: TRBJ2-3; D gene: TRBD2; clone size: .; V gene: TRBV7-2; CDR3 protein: CASSLAGTNPWDTQYF
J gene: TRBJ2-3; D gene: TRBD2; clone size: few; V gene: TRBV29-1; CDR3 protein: CSVEDPSGRGLIDTQYF
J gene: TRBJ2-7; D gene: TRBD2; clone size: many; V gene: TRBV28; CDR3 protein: CASSPGLGDYEQYF
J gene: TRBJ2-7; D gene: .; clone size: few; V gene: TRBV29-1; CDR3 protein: CSAQGGEQYF
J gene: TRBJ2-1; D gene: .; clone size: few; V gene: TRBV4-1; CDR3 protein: CASSQEGNEQFF
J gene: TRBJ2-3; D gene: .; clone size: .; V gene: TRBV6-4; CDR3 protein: CASSDSGSDTQYF
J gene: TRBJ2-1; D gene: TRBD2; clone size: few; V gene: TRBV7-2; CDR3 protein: CASSLVLAGEQFF
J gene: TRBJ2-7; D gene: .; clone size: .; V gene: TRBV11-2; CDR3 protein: CASSPEVSSYEQYF